The clone carrying this T cell receptor (beta chain) was found many times. Time point meaning: newly diagnosed GD, antithyroid drugs for less than 3 months. With RNA extracted from PBMCs as input, the TCR library was made. These data come from a study of regulatory T cells in long-lasting Graves disease. Trimming removed 5 bases from V and 5 bases from J; junction bases left unmatched: 9. CDR1 is MDHEN, CDR2 SYDVKM, per germline. The CDR3 runs to 16 residues. Arm-PCR of CDR3 regions and iRepertoire HTBI primers were the basis on which TCR beta libraries were built. Using its own MiXCR run on the multiplex PCR reads, TCRdb lists one record per CDR3 protein. The table lists around 470,000 distinct CDR3 sequences, around 13% of them singletons. This same sample was also part of a study on T cells in Graves' hyperthyroidism and ophthalmopathy. That work contributes: First-round RT-PCR targeting the TCR CDR3 was performed with the HTBI primer set.

The chain uses TRBV28 and TRBJ2-2; 9 bases agree with TRBD2. The source material was peripheral blood mononuclear cells (PBMCs), sampled at new diagnosis, from a patient treated with antithyroid drugs. This TCR was sampled from a woman aged 45-65 years with Graves disease. CDR3 residues: CASSPPGLAVTGELFF. CDR3 DNA: TGTGCCAGCAGTCCCCCGGGACTAGCTGTTACCGGGGAGCTGTTTTTT.